This is a list of T cell receptor beta chains from one sample in a study of CD4 T cells in relation to SARS-CoV-2 and coronaviruses. Which antigens these TCRs recognize remains unknown. This table comes from immunoSEQ multiplex PCR, and its TCRdb copy is limited to in-frame clones, with some not included. This sample has 20,000 to 30,000 clones; roughly 71% occur once, and the top ten carry 10% to 15%. The sample comprised CD4+ T cells from PBMCs, cultured in vitro. The source is a human donor in good health. CDR3s include the opening cysteine and the closing phenylalanine or tryptophan. D genes are given only for firm matches. Where a row states a size, it is once, few, many or the class of an expanded clone; other rows omit it.

>TRBV6-5|-|TRBJ1-1|-
TGTGCCAGCAAATCCTCCTGGGGCACTGAAGCTTTCTTT
CASKSSWGTEAFF
>TRBV6-5|-|TRBJ2-7|-
TGTGCCAGCAGTCTAGGGCCCCTTTACGAGCAGTACTTC
CASSLGPLYEQYF
>TRBV5-1|once|TRBJ2-7|TRBD1
TGCGCCAGCAGCTTTCAGACAGGGGCGGGGTACGAGCAGTACTTC
CASSFQTGAGYEQYF
>TRBV18|-|TRBJ1-1|TRBD1
TGTGCCAGCTCACGGCAGGGGGCGGCTTTGAACACTGAAGCTTTCTTT
CASSRQGAALNTEAFF
>TRBV5-1|once|TRBJ1-3|-
TGCGCCAGCAGCTTGTTCGGCTCTGGAAACACCATATATTTT
CASSLFGSGNTIYF
>TRBV5-5|once|TRBJ2-6|-
TGTGCCAGCAGCTTGTCGGACTCTGGGGCCAACGTCCTGACTTTC
CASSLSDSGANVLTF
>TRBV4-3|-|TRBJ1-1|TRBD1
TGCGCCAGCAGCCTCGACAGGGCAGCCACTGAAGCTTTCTTT
CASSLDRAATEAFF
>TRBV2|-|TRBJ1-2|-
TGTGCCAGCCGGGTGGGCAGGGAAAGTTATGGCTACACCTTC
CASRVGRESYGYTF
>TRBV7-2|-|TRBJ1-1|TRBD1
TGTGCCAGCAGCTTAGGTCCAGGGGGTCTCAACACTGAAGCTTTCTTT
CASSLGPGGLNTEAFF
>TRBV3-1/TRBV3-2|once|TRBJ1-2|TRBD1
TGTGCCAGCAGCCACATCACAGGGGGTAGTCGCTATGGCTACACCTTC
CASSHITGGSRYGYTF
>TRBV2|once|TRBJ2-3|TRBD1
TGTGCCAGCGGGAGGGTGGGACAGGGTCCGTATTTT
CASGRVGQGPYF
>TRBV6-5|-|TRBJ2-1|TRBD2
TGTGCCAGCAGCCCGGTAGGGGCGGGAGATGAGCAGTTCTTC
CASSPVGAGDEQFF
>TRBV5-1|once|TRBJ2-5|TRBD2
TGCGCCAGCAGCTTGGCCCCTAGCGGGAGTGGGGAGACCCAGTACTTC
CASSLAPSGSGETQYF
>TRBV7-9|few|TRBJ1-1|-
TGTGCCAGCAGCTTGAACCAGGAGGAAGCTTTCTTT
CASSLNQEEAFF
>TRBV12-3/TRBV12-4|-|TRBJ2-2|-
TGTGCCAGCAGTTTGGGACTCACCGGGGAGCTGTTTTTT
CASSLGLTGELFF
>TRBV9|-|TRBJ2-3|-
TGTGCCAGCCAAGGGGGAGCCTCTAGCACAGATACGCAGTATTTT
CASQGGASSTDTQYF
>TRBV2|-|TRBJ1-2|-
TGTGCCAGCAGGCCCCAGGGCTATGGCTACACCTTC
CASRPQGYGYTF
>TRBV5-5|-|TRBJ2-7|-
TGTGCCAGCAGCTTGGCCGGGGGTGGGTCCTACGAGCAGTACTTC
CASSLAGGGSYEQYF
>TRBV29-1|-|TRBJ2-1|TRBD2
TGCAGCGTTGAATCGCCGGGGGGCAATGAGCAGTTCTTC
CSVESPGGNEQFF
>TRBV19|-|TRBJ2-6|-
TGTGCCAGTACTGCGGTTAGCTCTGGGGCCAACGTCCTGACTTTC
CASTAVSSGANVLTF
>TRBV5-4|-|TRBJ2-3|-
TGTGCCAGCAGCCTGGATCGGGGAAGCACAGATACGCAGTATTTT
CASSLDRGSTDTQYF
>TRBV9|-|TRBJ2-2|-
TGTGCCAGCAGCGGGGCCCCACGAGGGGAGCTGTTTTTT
CASSGAPRGELFF
>TRBV5-1|-|TRBJ1-3|-
TGCGCCAGCAGCCCACCGGACAGCTCTGGAAACACCATATATTTT
CASSPPDSSGNTIYF
>TRBV5-1|-|TRBJ2-7|-
TGCGCCAGCAGCTTGCAACAGGGAGCCTACGAGCAGTACTTC
CASSLQQGAYEQYF
>TRBV18|-|TRBJ1-6|-
TGTGCCAGCTCACCAAGGCTTACGGCAGGACACAGCTCCTATAATTCACCCCTCCACTTT
CASSPRLTAGHSSYNSPLHF
>TRBV5-1|-|TRBJ2-2|TRBD2
TGCGCCAGCAACCGGGGGGAGAACACCGGGGAGCTGTTTTTT
CASNRGENTGELFF
>TRBV7-7|few|TRBJ2-5|-
TGTGCCAGCAGCTTAGTGGGGATCGAAGGGCGGGAGACCCAGTACTTC
CASSLVGIEGRETQYF
>TRBV29-1|few|TRBJ2-1|TRBD2
TGCAGCGTCTACCCCGTAGCGGGAGGTTACAATGAGCAGTTCTTC
CSVYPVAGGYNEQFF
>TRBV30|few|TRBJ1-5|-
TGTGCCTGGAGTCCTGGGGTAGGGCAGCCCCAGCATTTT
CAWSPGVGQPQHF
>TRBV10-1|-|TRBJ2-4|-
TGCGCCAGCAGTGTTGTACAAAACATTCAGTACTTC
CASSVVQNIQYF
>TRBV10-2|few|TRBJ1-2|TRBD1
TGCGCCAGCAGTGCGGGGTCCCGACAGGGCTATGGCTACACCTTC
CASSAGSRQGYGYTF
>TRBV5-4|few|TRBJ2-7|TRBD2
TGTGCCAGCAGGGAGGGGACTACGGGCACTTACGAGCAGTACTTC
CASREGTTGTYEQYF
>TRBV3-1/TRBV3-2|-|TRBJ1-6|-
TGTGCCAGCAGCCCGGGCCCTGCTTCTAATTCACCCCTCCACTTT
CASSPGPASNSPLHF
>TRBV30|-|TRBJ1-4|-
TGTGCCTGGAGTGTACAGGAAAAACTGTTTTTT
CAWSVQEKLFF
>TRBV3-1/TRBV3-2|-|TRBJ1-5|-
TGTGCCAGCAGCCAAGGTTTAGGGGTTCTTAGCAATCAGCCCCAGCATTTT
CASSQGLGVLSNQPQHF
>TRBV29-1|-|TRBJ1-2|-
TGCAGCGCGGCCCTAGACTACGTCTATGGCTACACCTTC
CSAALDYVYGYTF
>TRBV3-1/TRBV3-2|-|TRBJ1-3|TRBD1
TGTGCCAGCAGCCAACCTACCGGGACAGGGGGAAACACCATATATTTT
CASSQPTGTGGNTIYF
>TRBV7-2|-|TRBJ2-7|TRBD2
TGTGCCAGCAGCTCGTCTAGCGGGATATACGAGCAGTACTTC
CASSSSSGIYEQYF
>TRBV5-1|-|TRBJ1-6|-
TGCGCCAGCAGCTTCCGGGACCCGAGCTCCTATAATTCACCCCTCCACTTT
CASSFRDPSSYNSPLHF
>TRBV6-5|-|TRBJ2-7|-
TGTGCCAGCAGCCGGGGGACCCGCGAGCAGTACTTC
CASSRGTREQYF
>TRBV6-6|-|TRBJ2-7|-
TGTGCCAGCACTAGCCGAGACAGCACTGCCTACGAGCAGTACTTC
CASTSRDSTAYEQYF
>TRBV3-1/TRBV3-2|-|TRBJ2-7|-
TGTGCCAGCAGCCAAGATCTCCACGAGCAGTACTTC
CASSQDLHEQYF
>TRBV9|-|TRBJ1-6|-
TGTGCCAGCAGCGTGGCAGTCGGTCGAAATTCACCCCTCCACTTT
CASSVAVGRNSPLHF
>TRBV4-3|-|TRBJ1-2|TRBD1
TGCGCCAGCAGCCAACTCAGAGGACAGGGATATGGCTACACCTTC
CASSQLRGQGYGYTF
>TRBV19|-|TRBJ2-1|TRBD1
TGTGCCAGTAGTATAGAGGAGGGGGACAGGGGAAAGGCTGAGCAGTTCTTC
CASSIEEGDRGKAEQFF
>TRBV7-3|few|TRBJ1-6|TRBD1
TGTGCCAGCAGCTCTAACAGGGGCGCACCCCTCCACTTT
CASSSNRGAPLHF
>TRBV2|few|TRBJ1-2|-
TGTGCCGGCACCCCCGGCGTTGGTGGCTACACCTTC
CAGTPGVGGYTF
>TRBV3-1/TRBV3-2|-|TRBJ2-5|-
TGTGCCAGCAGCCCCCGGGGCCAAAGAGGAGAGACCCAGTACTTC
CASSPRGQRGETQYF
>TRBV30|-|TRBJ2-7|-
TGTGCCTGGAGTGTACGGCTAGACTCCTACGAGCAGTACTTC
CAWSVRLDSYEQYF
>TRBV2|-|TRBJ2-5|-
TGTGCCAGCAGTGAAGCGAGGACCTTTGGGACCCAGTACTTC
CASSEARTFGTQYF
>TRBV11-1|-|TRBJ2-1|-
TGTGCCAGCAGGGGCGGGTACTCCTACAATGAGCAGTTCTTC
CASRGGYSYNEQFF
>TRBV7-2|few|TRBJ2-7|-
TGTGCCAGCAGCTTAAACACCGGGCTTCTACCCCGCGAGCAGTACTTC
CASSLNTGLLPREQYF
>TRBV2|-|TRBJ2-5|-
TGTGCCAGCAGGTGGAGGGGGATGGAGACCCAGTACTTC
CASRWRGMETQYF